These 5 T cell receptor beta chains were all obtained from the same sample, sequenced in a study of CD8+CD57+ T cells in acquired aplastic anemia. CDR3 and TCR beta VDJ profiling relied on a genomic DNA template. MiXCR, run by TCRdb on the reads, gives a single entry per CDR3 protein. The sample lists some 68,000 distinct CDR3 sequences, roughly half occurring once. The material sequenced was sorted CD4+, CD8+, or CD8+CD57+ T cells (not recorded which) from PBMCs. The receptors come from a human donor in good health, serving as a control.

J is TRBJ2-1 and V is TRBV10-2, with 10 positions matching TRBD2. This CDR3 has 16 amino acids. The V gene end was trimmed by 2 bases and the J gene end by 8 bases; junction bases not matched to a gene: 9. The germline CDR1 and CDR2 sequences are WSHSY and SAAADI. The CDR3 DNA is TGCGCCAGCAGTGAGGGGGCTAGCGGGAGTATAGATGAGCAGTTCTTC. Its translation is CASSEGASGSIDEQFF.

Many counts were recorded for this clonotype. The CDR3 DNA is TGTGCCAGCAGCCAAGATCCCAGGGGTGGCTACACCTTC. It is translated as CASSQDPRGGYTF. The genes are TRBV14 and TRBJ1-2; D is perhaps TRBD1 (6 bases). Germline loops: CDR1 SGHDN, CDR2 FVKESK. V lost 0 bases and J lost 7, with 9 bases in between. The CDR3 totals 13 residues.

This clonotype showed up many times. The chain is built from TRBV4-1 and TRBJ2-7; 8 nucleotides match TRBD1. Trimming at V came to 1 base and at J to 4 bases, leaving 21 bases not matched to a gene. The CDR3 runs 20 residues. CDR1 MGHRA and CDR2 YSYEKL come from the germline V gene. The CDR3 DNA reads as TGCGCCAGCAGCCAAGTCGCCACAGGGGGAACAATCTCCTACGCGTACGAGCAGTACTTC. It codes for CASSQVATGGTISYAYEQYF.

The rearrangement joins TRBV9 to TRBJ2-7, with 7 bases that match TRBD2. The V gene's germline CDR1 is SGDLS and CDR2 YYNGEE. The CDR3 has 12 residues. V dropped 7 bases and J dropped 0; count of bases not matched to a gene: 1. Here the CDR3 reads CASGRASYEQYF. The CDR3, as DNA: TGTGCCAGCGGGAGGGCCTCCTACGAGCAGTACTTC.

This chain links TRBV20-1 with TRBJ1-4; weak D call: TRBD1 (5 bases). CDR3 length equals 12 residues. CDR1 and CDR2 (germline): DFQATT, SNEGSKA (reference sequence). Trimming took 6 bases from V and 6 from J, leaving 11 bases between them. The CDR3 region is CSAIRVDEKLFF. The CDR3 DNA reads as TGCAGTGCAATCAGGGTTGATGAAAAACTGTTTTTT.